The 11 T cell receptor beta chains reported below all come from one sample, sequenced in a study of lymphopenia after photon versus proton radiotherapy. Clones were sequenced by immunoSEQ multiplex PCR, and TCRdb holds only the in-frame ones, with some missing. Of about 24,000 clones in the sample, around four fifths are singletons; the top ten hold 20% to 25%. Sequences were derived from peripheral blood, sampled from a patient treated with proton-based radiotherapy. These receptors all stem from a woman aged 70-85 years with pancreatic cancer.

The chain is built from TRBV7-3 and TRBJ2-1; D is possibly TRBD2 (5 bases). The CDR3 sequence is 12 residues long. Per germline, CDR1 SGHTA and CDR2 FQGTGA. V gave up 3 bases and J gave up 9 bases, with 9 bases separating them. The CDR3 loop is CASSFWETEQFF. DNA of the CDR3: TGTGCCAGCAGCTTTTGGGAGACTGAGCAGTTCTTC. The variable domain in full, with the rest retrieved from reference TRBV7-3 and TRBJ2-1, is GAGVSQTPSNKVTEKGKYVELRCDPISGHTALYWYRQSLGQGPEFLIYFQGTGAADDSGLPNDRFFAVRPEGSVSTLKIQRTERGDSAVYLCASSFWETEQFFGPGTRLTVL.

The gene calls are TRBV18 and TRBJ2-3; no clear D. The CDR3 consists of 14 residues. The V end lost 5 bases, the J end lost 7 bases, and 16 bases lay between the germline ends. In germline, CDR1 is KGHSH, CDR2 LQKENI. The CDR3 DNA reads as TGTGCCAGCTCATCGCTACCCGACCGGAATACGCAGTATTTT. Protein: CASSSLPDRNTQYF.

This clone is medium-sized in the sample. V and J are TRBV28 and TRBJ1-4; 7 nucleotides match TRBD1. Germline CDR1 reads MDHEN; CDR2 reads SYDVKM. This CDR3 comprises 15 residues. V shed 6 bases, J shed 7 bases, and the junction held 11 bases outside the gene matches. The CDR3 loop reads CASRSSQGNSEKLFF. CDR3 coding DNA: TGTGCCAGCAGATCTTCACAGGGGAACAGTGAAAAACTGTTTTTT.

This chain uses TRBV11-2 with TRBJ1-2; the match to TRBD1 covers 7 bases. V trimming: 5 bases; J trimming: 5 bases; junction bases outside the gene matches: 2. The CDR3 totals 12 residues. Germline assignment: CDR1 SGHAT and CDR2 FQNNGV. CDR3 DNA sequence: TGTGCCAGCAGCGAGACAGGGTATGGCTACACCTTC. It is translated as CASSETGYGYTF.

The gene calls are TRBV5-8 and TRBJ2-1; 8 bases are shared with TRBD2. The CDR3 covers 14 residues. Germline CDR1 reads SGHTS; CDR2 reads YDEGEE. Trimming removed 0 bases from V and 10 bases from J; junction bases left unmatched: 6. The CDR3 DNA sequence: TGTGCCAGCAGCTTGGACGGGAGGGCCGGGGAGCAGTTCTTC. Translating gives CASSLDGRAGEQFF. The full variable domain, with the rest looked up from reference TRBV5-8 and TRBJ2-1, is EAGVTQSPTHLIKTRGQQATLRCSPISGHTSVYWYQQALGLGLQFLLWYDEGEERNRGNFPPRFSGRQFPNYSSELNVNALELEDSALYLCASSLDGRAGEQFFGPGTRLTVL.

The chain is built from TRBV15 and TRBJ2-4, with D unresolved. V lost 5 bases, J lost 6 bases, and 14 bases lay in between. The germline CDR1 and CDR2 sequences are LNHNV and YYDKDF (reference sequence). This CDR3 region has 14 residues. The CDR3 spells CATSSNRVSNIQYF. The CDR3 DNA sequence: TGTGCCACCAGCTCGAACCGGGTTTCAAACATTCAGTACTTC.

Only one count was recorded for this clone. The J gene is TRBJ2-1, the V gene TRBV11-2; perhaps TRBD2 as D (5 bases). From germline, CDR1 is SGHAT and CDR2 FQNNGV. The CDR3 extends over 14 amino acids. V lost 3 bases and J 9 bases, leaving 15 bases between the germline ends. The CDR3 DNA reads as TGTGCCAGCAGCTTCCCTACTAGTTATGGTGAGCAGTTCTTC. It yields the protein CASSFPTSYGEQFF.

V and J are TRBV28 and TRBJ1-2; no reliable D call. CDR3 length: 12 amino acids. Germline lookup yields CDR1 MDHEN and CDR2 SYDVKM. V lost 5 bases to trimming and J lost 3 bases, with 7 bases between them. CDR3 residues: CASSRYDYGYTF. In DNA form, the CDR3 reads TGTGCCAGCAGTAGATATGACTATGGCTACACCTTC.

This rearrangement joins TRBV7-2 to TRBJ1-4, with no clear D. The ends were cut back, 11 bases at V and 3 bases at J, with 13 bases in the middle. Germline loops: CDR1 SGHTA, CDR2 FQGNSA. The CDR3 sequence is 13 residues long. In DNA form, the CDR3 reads TGTGCCGTCTCGAGAGGTCCTAATGAAAAACTGTTTTTT. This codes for CAVSRGPNEKLFF.

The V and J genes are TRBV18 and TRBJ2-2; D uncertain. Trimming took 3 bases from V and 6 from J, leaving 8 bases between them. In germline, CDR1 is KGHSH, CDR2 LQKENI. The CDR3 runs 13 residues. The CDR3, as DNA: TGTGCCAGCTCACCCCCCCAGGCCGGGGAGCTGTTTTTT. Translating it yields CASSPPQAGELFF.

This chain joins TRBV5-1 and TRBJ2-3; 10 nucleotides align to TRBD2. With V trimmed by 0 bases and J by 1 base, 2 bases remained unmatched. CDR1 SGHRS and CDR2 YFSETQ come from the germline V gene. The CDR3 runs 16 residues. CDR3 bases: TGCGCCAGCAGCTTGGGACTAGCGGGCGGCACAGATACGCAGTATTTT. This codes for CASSLGLAGGTDTQYF.